Described below is a single T cell receptor (beta chain) sequence and its context. Data came from immunoSEQ multiplex PCR; TCRdb stores just in-frame clones and leaves some out. The sample yields some 68,000 clones, roughly 90% seen once. The data originate from a study of T cells after somatic rescue of genetic block. V lost 4 bases, J lost 6 bases, and 12 bases lay in between. Looked up from germline, CDR1 is SQVTM and CDR2 is ANQGSEA. CDR3 size: 12 residues. This receptor was taken from a young man. This chain connects TRBV29-1 to TRBJ2-5, with D perhaps assigned TRBD1 or TRBD2 (5 bases each). The sequencing sample was made of peripheral blood mononuclear cells (PBMCs). The chain's CDR3 is CSVGSGTQTQYF. DNA of the CDR3: TGCAGCGTTGGCTCGGGGACCCAGACCCAGTACTTC.